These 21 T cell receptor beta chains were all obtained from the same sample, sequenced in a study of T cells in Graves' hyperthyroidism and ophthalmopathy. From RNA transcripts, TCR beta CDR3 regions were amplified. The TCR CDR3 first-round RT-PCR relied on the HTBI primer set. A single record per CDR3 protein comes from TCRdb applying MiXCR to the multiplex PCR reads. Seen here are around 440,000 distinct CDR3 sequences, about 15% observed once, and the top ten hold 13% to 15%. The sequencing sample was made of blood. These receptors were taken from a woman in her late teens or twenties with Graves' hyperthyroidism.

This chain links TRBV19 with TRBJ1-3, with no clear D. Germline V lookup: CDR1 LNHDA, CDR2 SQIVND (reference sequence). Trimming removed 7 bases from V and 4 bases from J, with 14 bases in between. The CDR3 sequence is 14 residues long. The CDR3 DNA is TGTGCCAGTATAACTTCAACCGGGGGAAACACCATATATTTT. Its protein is CASITSTGGNTIYF.

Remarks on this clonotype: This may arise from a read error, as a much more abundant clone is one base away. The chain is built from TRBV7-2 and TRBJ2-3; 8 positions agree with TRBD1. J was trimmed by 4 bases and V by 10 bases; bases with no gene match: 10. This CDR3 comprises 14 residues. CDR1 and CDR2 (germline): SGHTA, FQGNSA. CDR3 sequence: CATSKTGAADTQYF. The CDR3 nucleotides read TGTGCCACCAGTAAGACAGGGGCCGCAGATACGCAGTATTTT. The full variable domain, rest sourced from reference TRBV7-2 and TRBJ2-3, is GAGVSQSPSNKVTEKGKDVELRCDPISGHTALYWYRQSLGQGLEFLIYFQGNSAPDKSGLPSDRFSAERTGGSVSTLTIQRTQQEDSAVYLCATSKTGAADTQYFGPGTRLTVL.

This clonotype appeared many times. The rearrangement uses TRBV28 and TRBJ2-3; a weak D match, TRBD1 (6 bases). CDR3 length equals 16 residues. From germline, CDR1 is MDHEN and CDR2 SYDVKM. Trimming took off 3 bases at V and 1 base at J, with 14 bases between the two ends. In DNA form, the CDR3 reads TGTGCCAGCAGTTTGTGGGGGCTGGCGGGCACAGATACGCAGTATTTT. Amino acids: CASSLWGLAGTDTQYF.

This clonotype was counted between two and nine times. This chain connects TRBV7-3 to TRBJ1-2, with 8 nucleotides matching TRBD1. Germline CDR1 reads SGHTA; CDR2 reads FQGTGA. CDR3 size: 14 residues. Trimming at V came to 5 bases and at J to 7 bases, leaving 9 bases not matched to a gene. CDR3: CASSPRQGASGYTF. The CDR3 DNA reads TGTGCCAGCAGCCCCCGGCAGGGGGCGAGTGGCTACACCTTC.

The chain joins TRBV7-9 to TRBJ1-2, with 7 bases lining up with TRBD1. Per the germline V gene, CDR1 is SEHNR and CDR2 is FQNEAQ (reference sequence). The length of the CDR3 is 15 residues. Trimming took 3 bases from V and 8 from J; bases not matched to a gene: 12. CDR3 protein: CASSFSGGLLGGYTF. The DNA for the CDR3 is TGTGCCAGCAGCTTTTCAGGGGGGCTCTTGGGAGGCTACACCTTC.

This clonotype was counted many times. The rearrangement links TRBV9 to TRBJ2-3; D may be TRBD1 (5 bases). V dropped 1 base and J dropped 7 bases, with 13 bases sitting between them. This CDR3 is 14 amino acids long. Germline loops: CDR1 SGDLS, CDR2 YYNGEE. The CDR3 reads CASSVKWGRYTQYF. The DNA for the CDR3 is TGTGCCAGCAGCGTAAAGTGGGGCAGGTATACGCAGTATTTT.

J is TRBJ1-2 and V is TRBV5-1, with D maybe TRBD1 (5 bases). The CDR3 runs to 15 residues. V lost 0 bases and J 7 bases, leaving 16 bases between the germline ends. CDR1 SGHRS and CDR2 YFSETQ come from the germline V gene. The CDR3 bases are TGCGCCAGCAGCTTGGTTTCGCAGGGCCCGAGTGGCTACACCTTC. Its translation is CASSLVSQGPSGYTF. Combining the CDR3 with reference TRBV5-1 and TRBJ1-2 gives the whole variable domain KAGVTQTPRYLIKTRGQQVTLSCSPISGHRSVSWYQQTPGQGLQFLFEYFSETQRNKGNFPGRFSGRQFSNSRSEMNVSTLELGDSALYLCASSLVSQGPSGYTFGSGTRLTVV.

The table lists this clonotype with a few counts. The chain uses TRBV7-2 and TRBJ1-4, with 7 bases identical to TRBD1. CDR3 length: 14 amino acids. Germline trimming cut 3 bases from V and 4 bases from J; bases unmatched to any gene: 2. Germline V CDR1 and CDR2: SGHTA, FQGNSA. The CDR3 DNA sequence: TGTGCCAGCAGCTTGGACAGGAATAATGAAAAACTGTTTTTT. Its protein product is CASSLDRNNEKLFF.

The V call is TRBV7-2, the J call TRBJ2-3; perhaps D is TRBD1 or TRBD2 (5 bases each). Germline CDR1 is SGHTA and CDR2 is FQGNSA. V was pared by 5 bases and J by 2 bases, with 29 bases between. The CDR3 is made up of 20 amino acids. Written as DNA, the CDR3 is TGTGCCAGCAGCCAAGGGGTGGGGGACCTCCGCCCGGCCATCACAGATACGCAGTATTTT. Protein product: CASSQGVGDLRPAITDTQYF.

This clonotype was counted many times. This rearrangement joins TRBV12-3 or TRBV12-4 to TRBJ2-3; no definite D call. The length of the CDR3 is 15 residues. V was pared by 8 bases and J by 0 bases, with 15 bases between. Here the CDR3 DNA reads TGTGCCAGCGGATACACTACTTCTAGCACAGATACGCAGTATTTT. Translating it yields CASGYTTSSTDTQYF.

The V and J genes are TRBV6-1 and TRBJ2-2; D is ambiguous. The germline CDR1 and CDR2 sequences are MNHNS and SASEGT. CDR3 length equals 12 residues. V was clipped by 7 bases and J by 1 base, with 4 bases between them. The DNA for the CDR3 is TGTGCCAGCAAAAAGAACACCGGGGAGCTGTTTTTT. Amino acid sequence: CASKKNTGELFF.

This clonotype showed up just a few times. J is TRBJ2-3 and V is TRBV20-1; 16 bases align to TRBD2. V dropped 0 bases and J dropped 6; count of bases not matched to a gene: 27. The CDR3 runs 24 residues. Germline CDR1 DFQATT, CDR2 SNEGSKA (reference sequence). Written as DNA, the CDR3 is TGCAGTGCTAGAGATCTGGGACAGGCCAGGGCAAGCGGGACTAGCGGGAGGGCCCTTGATACGCAGTATTTT. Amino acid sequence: CSARDLGQARASGTSGRALDTQYF.

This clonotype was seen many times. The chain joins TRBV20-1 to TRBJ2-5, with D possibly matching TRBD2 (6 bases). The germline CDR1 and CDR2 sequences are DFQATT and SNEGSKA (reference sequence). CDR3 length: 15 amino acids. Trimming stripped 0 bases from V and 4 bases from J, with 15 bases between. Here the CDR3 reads CSARDRIGGPETQYF. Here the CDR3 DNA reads TGCAGTGCTAGAGATCGGATCGGGGGTCCAGAGACCCAGTACTTC.

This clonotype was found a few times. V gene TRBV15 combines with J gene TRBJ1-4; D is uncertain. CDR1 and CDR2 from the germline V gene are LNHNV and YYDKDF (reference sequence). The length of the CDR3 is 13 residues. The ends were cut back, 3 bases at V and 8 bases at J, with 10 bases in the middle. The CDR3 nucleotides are TGTGCCACCAGCAGGAGAACGGGGGAAAAACTGTTTTTT. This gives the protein CATSRRTGEKLFF.

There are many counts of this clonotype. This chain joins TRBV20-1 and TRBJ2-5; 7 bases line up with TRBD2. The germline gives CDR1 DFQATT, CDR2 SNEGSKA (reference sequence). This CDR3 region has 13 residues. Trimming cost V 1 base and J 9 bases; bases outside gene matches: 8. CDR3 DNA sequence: TGCAGTGCTAGAGGGCTAGCGGTCGCATCCCAGTACTTC. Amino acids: CSARGLAVASQYF.

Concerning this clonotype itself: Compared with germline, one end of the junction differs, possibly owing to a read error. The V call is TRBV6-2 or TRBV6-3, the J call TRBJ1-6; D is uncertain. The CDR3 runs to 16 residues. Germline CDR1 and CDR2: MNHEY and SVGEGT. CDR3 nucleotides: TGTGCCAGCACGGACGGGGAATCCTCCTATAATCCACCCCTCCACTTT. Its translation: CASTDGESSYNPPLHF.

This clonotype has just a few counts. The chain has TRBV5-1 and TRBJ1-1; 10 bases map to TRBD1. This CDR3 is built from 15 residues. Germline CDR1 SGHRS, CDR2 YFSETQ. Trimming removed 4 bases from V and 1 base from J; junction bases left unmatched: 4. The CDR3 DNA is TGCGCCAGCAGCAGCGGGACAGGGGCGAACACTGAAGCTTTCTTT. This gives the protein CASSSGTGANTEAFF.

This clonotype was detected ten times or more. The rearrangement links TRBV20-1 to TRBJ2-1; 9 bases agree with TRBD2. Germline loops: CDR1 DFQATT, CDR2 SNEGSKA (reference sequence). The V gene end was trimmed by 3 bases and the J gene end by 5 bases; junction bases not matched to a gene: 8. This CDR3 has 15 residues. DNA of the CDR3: TGCAGTGCTAGGTTGGGCCTAGCGGGGCACAATGAGCAGTTCTTC. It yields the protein CSARLGLAGHNEQFF.

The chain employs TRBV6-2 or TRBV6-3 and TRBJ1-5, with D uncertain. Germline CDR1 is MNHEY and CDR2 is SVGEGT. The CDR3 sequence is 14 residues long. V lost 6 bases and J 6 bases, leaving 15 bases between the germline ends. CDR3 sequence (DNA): TGTGCCAGCAGAAACTGGCCCGAGGGTCAGCCCCAGCATTTT. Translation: CASRNWPEGQPQHF.

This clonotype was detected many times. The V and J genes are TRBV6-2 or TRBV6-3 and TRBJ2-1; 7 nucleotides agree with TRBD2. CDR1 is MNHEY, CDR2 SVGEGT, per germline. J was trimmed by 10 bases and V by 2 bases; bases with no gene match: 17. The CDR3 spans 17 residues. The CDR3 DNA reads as TGTGCCAGCAGTTACGTAGCGGGCACTCCTTCTATCGAGGAGCAGTTCTTC. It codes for CASSYVAGTPSIEEQFF.

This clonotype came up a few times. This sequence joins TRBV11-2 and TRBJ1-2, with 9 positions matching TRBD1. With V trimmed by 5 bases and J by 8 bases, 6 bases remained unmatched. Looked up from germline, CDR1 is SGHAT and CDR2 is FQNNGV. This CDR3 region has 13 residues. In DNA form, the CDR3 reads TGTGCCAGCAGCCCACAGGGGGCGCGAGGCTACACCTTC. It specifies CASSPQGARGYTF.